The rows below give T cell receptor beta chains drawn from one sample of a study of identifying expanded T cells in peripheral blood. The repertoire was sequenced with immunoSEQ multiplex PCR; TCRdb's copy has only in-frame clones and lacks some. The repertoire has about 80,000 clones, around nine tenths of them found once; the top ten carry approximately 7%. Sequenced: blood. Source of these receptors: a person aged 18 to 69 in good health. Both conserved end residues are part of each CDR3. D genes are given only for firm matches. Expanded clones are given a class, and other clones once, few, many or no size at all.

V	D	size	J	DNA	CDR3
TRBV2	-	-	TRBJ2-7	TGTGCCGGGGGTGACGGGACCGACCCCTACGAGCAGTACTTC	CAGGDGTDPYEQYF
TRBV15	-	-	TRBJ1-1	TGTGCCACCAGCGGGATTCAGGGTAACACTGAAGCTTTCTTT	CATSGIQGNTEAFF
TRBV14	-	once	TRBJ1-4	TGTGCCAGCAGCCCCCGAAGCACAGGGACTCTGTCAACTAATGAAAAACTGTTTTTT	CASSPRSTGTLSTNEKLFF
TRBV4-2	-	-	TRBJ2-3	TGTGCCAGCAGCCAAGATCAGTCGACAGATACGCAGTATTTT	CASSQDQSTDTQYF
TRBV7-6	TRBD1	-	TRBJ1-4	TGTGCCAGCAGCTTAGCGGGGACAGAGCCTGGTGAAAAACTGTTTTTT	CASSLAGTEPGEKLFF
TRBV2	TRBD1	-	TRBJ2-4	TGTGCCAGCAGTCGGGACAGGGGATTTCTTATCTTC	CASSRDRGFLIF
TRBV2	TRBD1	-	TRBJ1-3	TGTGCCAGCAAGTCAGGGGGTAATCGCTCTGGAAACACCATATATTTT	CASKSGGNRSGNTIYF
TRBV6-5	TRBD1	-	TRBJ2-7	TGTGCCAGCTCAAACGGACAGGGAGGGCAGTACTTC	CASSNGQGGQYF
TRBV7-2	-	-	TRBJ2-1	TGTGCCAGCAGCTTCCCCTACAATGAGCAGTTCTTC	CASSFPYNEQFF
TRBV28	-	few	TRBJ1-1	TGTGCCAGCAGTTTTTCTGGTACACGGAACACTGAAGCTTTCTTT	CASSFSGTRNTEAFF
TRBV11-1	-	once	TRBJ2-5	TGTGCCAGCAGCCCCGGTTCGGGTGGACACGGGGAGACCCAGTACTTC	CASSPGSGGHGETQYF
TRBV4-2	TRBD1	-	TRBJ1-2	TGTGCCAGCAGCCCTCTACCGGGACAGGGGACAGATGGCTACACCTTC	CASSPLPGQGTDGYTF
TRBV5-1	TRBD1	once	TRBJ1-1	TGCGCCAGCAGCTTGGAGACAGGGGGCCTGGGGACTGAAGCTTTCTTT	CASSLETGGLGTEAFF
TRBV9	-	-	TRBJ1-6	TGTGCCAGCAGTAGAGAAGGACACCCATATAATTCACCCCTCCACTTT	CASSREGHPYNSPLHF
TRBV14	TRBD1	once	TRBJ1-6	TGTGCCAGCAGCCAAGAATGGGGACAGGGGAATTCACCCCTCCACTTT	CASSQEWGQGNSPLHF
TRBV9	-	few	TRBJ1-2	TGTGCCAGCAGCGTAGGGCAGGGCCGAGGAATTAACTATGGCTACACCTTC	CASSVGQGRGINYGYTF
TRBV7-3	TRBD1	-	TRBJ2-5	TGTGCCAGCAGCCCACAGACAGGGGGCAAAGAGACCCAGTACTTC	CASSPQTGGKETQYF
TRBV14	-	-	TRBJ1-3	TGTGCCAGCAGCCAATCGGCCCGGGGATCTGGAAACACCATATATTTT	CASSQSARGSGNTIYF
TRBV9	-	once	TRBJ1-2	TGTGCCAGCAGCGTTACAGCCGGGACGGCGTATGGCTACACCTTC	CASSVTAGTAYGYTF
TRBV7-3	TRBD2	once	TRBJ2-2	TGTGCCAGCAGCTTAACGGTCCGGGAGGGCCATACGGGGGAGCTGTTTTTT	CASSLTVREGHTGELFF
TRBV7-2	-	-	TRBJ2-7	TGTGCCAGCAGCTTAGATCCAGCGTATGAGTACGAGCAGTACTTC	CASSLDPAYEYEQYF
TRBV6-5	-	-	TRBJ2-3	TGTGCCAGCAGGCCGGGATCCCTCGGCACAGATACGCAGTATTTT	CASRPGSLGTDTQYF
TRBV2	-	-	TRBJ1-1	TGTGCCAGCAGCCAGACAGGAGAGAACACTGAAGCTTTCTTT	CASSQTGENTEAFF
TRBV19	-	-	TRBJ2-7	TGTGCCAGTAGTCAGCCCTTTCGGGGCTACGAGCAGTACTTC	CASSQPFRGYEQYF
TRBV4-2	TRBD1	once	TRBJ1-5	TGTGCCAGCAGCCAAGGGGACAGGGGAAGCAATCAGCCCCAGCATTTT	CASSQGDRGSNQPQHF
TRBV6-1	-	-	TRBJ1-1	TGTGCCAGTTCCAGGGACGCTGAAGCTTTCTTT	CASSRDAEAFF
TRBV4-1	TRBD1	-	TRBJ2-7	TGCGCCAGCAGCCAAGAGCCCCGGGACAGGGGCGAGCAGTACTTC	CASSQEPRDRGEQYF
TRBV6-5	-	-	TRBJ1-2	TGTGCCAGCGGGGAGAACTATGGCTACACCTTC	CASGENYGYTF
TRBV7-6	-	-	TRBJ1-4	TGTGCCAGCGGCCAAGGGACGGTTGTTGAAAAACTGTTTTTT	CASGQGTVVEKLFF
TRBV7-2	-	-	TRBJ2-5	TGTGCCAGCAGCTTAAACAGGGAAGAGACCCAGTACTTC	CASSLNREETQYF
TRBV7-2	-	-	TRBJ1-2	TGTGCCAGCAGCCCCGGGACCTATGGCTACACCTTC	CASSPGTYGYTF
TRBV6-5	TRBD1	-	TRBJ1-3	TGTGCCAGCAGTTACTCGAGACAGGGCTCTGGAAACACCATATATTTT	CASSYSRQGSGNTIYF
TRBV7-8	TRBD2	-	TRBJ2-1	TGTGCCAGCAGCCATAGCGGGGATGAGCAGTTCTTC	CASSHSGDEQFF
TRBV30	-	-	TRBJ1-1	TGTGCCTGGAGTTTGCCCCCAGGGACGATCGTGAACACTGAAGCTTTCTTT	CAWSLPPGTIVNTEAFF
TRBV9	TRBD1	-	TRBJ2-7	TGTGCCAGCAGCCCAGAGGTGACAGGGGGCTACGAGCAGTACTTC	CASSPEVTGGYEQYF
TRBV7-3	TRBD2	-	TRBJ2-3	TGTGCCAGCAGCTCAACTAGCGGGGGGGCAAATACGCAGTATTTT	CASSSTSGGANTQYF
TRBV5-1	TRBD2	-	TRBJ2-5	TGCGCCAGCAGCCAGAACCCATCTAGCGGGAGGGCGTTAGAGACCCAGTACTTC	CASSQNPSSGRALETQYF
TRBV27	-	-	TRBJ1-5	TGTGCCAGCAGTTTATATGGGAATAGCAATCAGCCCCAGCATTTT	CASSLYGNSNQPQHF
TRBV7-3	TRBD2	-	TRBJ2-3	TGTGCCAGCAGCTTCGCGGGGGGCCCAGATACGCAGTATTTT	CASSFAGGPDTQYF
TRBV6-5	-	-	TRBJ1-2	TGTGCCAGCAGTTCCCCCGGACAGCTCTATGGCTACACCTTC	CASSSPGQLYGYTF
TRBV9	-	-	TRBJ2-3	TGTGCCAGCAGCGCCCCCGGGTCCCCTCCAGTTACGCAGTATTTT	CASSAPGSPPVTQYF
TRBV5-6	-	few	TRBJ2-7	TGTGCCAGCAGCTTGGACTACGAGCAGTACTTC	CASSLDYEQYF
TRBV5-1	-	-	TRBJ2-1	TGCGCCAGCAGCTTGATCGGAGTCCACACCTACAATGAGCAGTTCTTC	CASSLIGVHTYNEQFF
TRBV30	TRBD1	-	TRBJ1-2	TGTGCCTGGGGGGGGACAGGGAGGAATAACTATGGCTACACCTTC	CAWGGTGRNNYGYTF
TRBV27	-	-	TRBJ1-1	TGTGCCAGCAGTTCTTTTCAAGGGGGGAACACTGAAGCTTTCTTT	CASSSFQGGNTEAFF
TRBV27	TRBD1	-	TRBJ1-5	TGTGCCAGCAGTTCGACGGGACAGGGCGAACAGCCCCAGCATTTT	CASSSTGQGEQPQHF
TRBV5-1	TRBD1	few	TRBJ1-1	TGCGCCAGCAGCGGGACAGGGGGAGCTTTCTTT	CASSGTGGAFF
TRBV2	-	-	TRBJ1-1	TGTGCCAGCAGGCCCTACATTGGGGGGTACACTGAAGCTTTCTTT	CASRPYIGGYTEAFF
TRBV9	-	-	TRBJ2-2	TGTGCCAGCAGCGTAGCGGGACGGACCGGGGAGCTGTTTTTT	CASSVAGRTGELFF